The 8 T cell receptor gamma chains listed next were all sequenced from one sample in a study of Vδ1+ human thymocytes (dated by TCRdb to about 2018). The research as a whole found: Thymic TRG and TRD repertoires appeared highly polyclonal with Gaussian CDR3 length distributions, unlike oligoclonal peripheral blood repertoires.

Antigens for these TCRs are unknown. TCRdb lists the instrument as Illumina MiSeq. RNA extraction was carried out with the RNeasy mini kit, and reverse transcription was then done using Superscript III. CDR3 amplicons were produced by multiplex PCR using pooled V-gene forward primers and a constant-region reverse primer with Illumina adaptor overhangs. With CATT, TCRdb called clones again from the public reads; duplicate DNA rows were later joined. The sample has roughly 24,000 gamma-chain clones on record, 12% to 15% of them singletons. The ten largest clones take up under 2% of the sample. Input material: Vdelta1+ gamma-delta thymocytes from the thymus. The label giving this sample's cell subset or site can be read as: FACS-sorted CD3+ TCRalphabeta- TCRVdelta1+ TCRVdelta2- thymocytes. The source of these receptors is a child less than two years old who had congenital heart surgery.

Concerning this clone itself: The germline gene is not matched at one end of the junction; a read error may be the cause. This chain uses TRGV3 with TRGJ1 or TRGJ2. Germline V gene lookup returns CDR1 VTNTFY and CDR2 YDVSTARD (reference sequence). There are 12 residues in the CDR3. CDR3 amino acids: CATWAFRPKELF. CDR3 DNA sequence: TGTGCCACCTGGGCCTTCAGGCCTAAGGAACTCTTT.

Turning to this clone: Germline and junction disagree at one end, which may indicate a read error. This chain uses TRGV3 with TRGJ1 or TRGJ2. The CDR3 has 13 amino acids. Per germline, CDR1 VTNTFY and CDR2 YDVSTARD (reference sequence). The CDR3 nucleotides are TGTGCCACCTTGGACAGGTTGTATTATAAGAAACTCTTT. It codes for CATLDRLYYKKLF.

The chain combines TRGV4 with TRGJ1 or TRGJ2. This CDR3 spans 12 amino acids. V shed 3 bases, J shed 10 bases, and the junction held 9 bases outside the gene matches. The germline CDR1 and CDR2 sequences are EGSTGY and YDSYTSSV. The chain's CDR3 is CATWDSGGKKLF. In DNA form, the CDR3 reads TGTGCCACCTGGGATTCGGGGGGGAAGAAACTCTTT.

This sequence joins TRGV9 and TRGJ1 or TRGJ2. The CDR3 consists of 13 residues. The ends lost 3 bases at V and 4 bases at J; junction bases unmatched: 6. Germline CDR1 and CDR2: GITISATS and ISYDGTV (reference sequence). DNA for the CDR3: TGTGCCTTGTGGGAGTCGACCTATTATAAGAAACTCTTT. Translated: CALWESTYYKKLF.

The genes are TRGV9 and TRGJ1 or TRGJ2. With V trimmed by 2 bases and J by 7 bases, 20 bases remained unmatched. The CDR3 sequence is 17 residues long. The germline gives CDR1 GITISATS, CDR2 ISYDGTV (reference sequence). The CDR3 nucleotides read TGTGCCTTGTGGGAGGCGCCGGACAAGAGCCGGGGGTATAAGAAACTCTTT. Protein: CALWEAPDKSRGYKKLF.

This clone has just a few counts. Distinct nucleotide sequences in the sample also encode this CDR3. The chain has TRGV5 and TRGJ1 or TRGJ2. This CDR3 contains 13 residues. V shed 0 bases, J shed 5 bases, and the junction held 4 bases outside the gene matches. Germline CDR1 is VINAFY and CDR2 is YDVSNSKD. The CDR3 loop reads CATWDRLNYKKLF. The DNA of the CDR3 is TGTGCCACCTGGGACAGGCTAAATTATAAGAAACTCTTT.

This clone was counted only a few times. The V gene is TRGV9, the J gene TRGJ1 or TRGJ2. The CDR3 extends over 16 amino acids. With 0 bases clipped from V and 2 bases from J, the junction kept 10 bases outside the gene matches. CDR1 and CDR2 (germline): GITISATS, ISYDGTV (reference sequence). The CDR3 is CALWEVQTSDYYKKLF. The DNA of the CDR3 is TGTGCCTTGTGGGAGGTGCAAACCTCGGATTATTATAAGAAACTCTTT.

About this clone itself: One end of the junction fails to match germline, which may point to a read error. The chain couples TRGV3 to TRGJ1 or TRGJ2. The CDR3 has 14 residues. Germline V gene lookup returns CDR1 VTNTFY and CDR2 YDVSTARD (reference sequence). The chain's CDR3 is CATWDRLNHYKKLF. For the CDR3, the DNA is TGTGCCACCTGGGACAGGCTGAATCATTATAAGAAACTCTTT.